The clone carrying this TCR beta chain was recorded at least ten times. As yet, its antigen is unknown. The data are from a study of T cell repertoires in cytomegalovirus infection. Study summary: Shared public TCR beta signatures pointed to both CMV infection and a matching HLA type. Study findings and constraints: Dominating the ex vivo response were TCR beta clonotypes that were CMV-specific and HLA-C-restricted. Cumulative public TCR beta family frequency identified carriers of CMV plus the relevant HLA.

TCRdb passed the reads through MiXCR, listing each CDR3 protein once. Here the sample spans about 740,000 distinct CDR3 sequences, roughly a third being singletons. The sequencing here drew on cultured PBMCs, taken from culture after CMV antigen stimulation. This sequence originates from a human donor in good health (CMV status not recorded). Some clones in this sample may be carry-over from other donors' samples.

CDR3 sequence reads: CASSLVSWGGELFF. In nucleotides, the CDR3 is TGTGCCAGCAGCTTAGTCAGCTGGGGCGGGGAGCTGTTTTTT. V is TRBV7-2 and J is TRBJ2-2; D remains unclear. Trimming left V 1 base short and J 7 bases short, with 10 bases between. The CDR3 runs to 14 residues. The V gene's germline CDR1 is SGHTA and CDR2 FQGNSA.